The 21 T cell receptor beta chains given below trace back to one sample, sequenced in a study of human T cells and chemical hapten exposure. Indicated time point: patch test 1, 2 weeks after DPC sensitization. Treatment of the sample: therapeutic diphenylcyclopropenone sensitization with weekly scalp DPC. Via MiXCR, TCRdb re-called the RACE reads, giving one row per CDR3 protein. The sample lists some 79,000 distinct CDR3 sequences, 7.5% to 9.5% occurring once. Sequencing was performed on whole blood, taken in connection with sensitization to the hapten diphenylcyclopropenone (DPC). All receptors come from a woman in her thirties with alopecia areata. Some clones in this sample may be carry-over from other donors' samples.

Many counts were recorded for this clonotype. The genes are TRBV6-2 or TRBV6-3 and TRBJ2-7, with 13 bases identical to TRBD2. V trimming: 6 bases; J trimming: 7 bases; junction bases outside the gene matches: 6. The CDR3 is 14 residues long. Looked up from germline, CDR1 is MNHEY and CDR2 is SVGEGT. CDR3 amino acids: CASRTGLAGREQYF. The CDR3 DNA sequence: TGTGCCAGCAGAACGGGACTAGCGGGGAGAGAGCAGTACTTC.

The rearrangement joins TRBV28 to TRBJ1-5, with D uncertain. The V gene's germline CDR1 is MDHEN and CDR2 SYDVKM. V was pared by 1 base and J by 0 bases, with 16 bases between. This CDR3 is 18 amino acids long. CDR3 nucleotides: TGTGCCAGCAGTTTATCCGCCTCCCTTCCCTTTAGCAATCAGCCCCAGCATTTT. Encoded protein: CASSLSASLPFSNQPQHF.

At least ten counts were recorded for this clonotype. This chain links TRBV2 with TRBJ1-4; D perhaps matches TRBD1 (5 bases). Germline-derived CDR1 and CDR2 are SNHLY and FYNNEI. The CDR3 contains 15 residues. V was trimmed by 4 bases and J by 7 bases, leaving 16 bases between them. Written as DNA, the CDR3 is TGTGCCAGCAGTGCCTCCGGGACCTCCTTTGAAAAACTGTTTTTT. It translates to CASSASGTSFEKLFF. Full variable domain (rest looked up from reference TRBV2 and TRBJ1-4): EPEVTQTPSHQVTQMGQEVILRCVPISNHLYFYWYRQILGQKVEFLVSFYNNEISEKSEIFDDQFSVERPDGSNFTLKIRSTKLEDSAMYFCASSASGTSFEKLFFGSGTQLSVL.

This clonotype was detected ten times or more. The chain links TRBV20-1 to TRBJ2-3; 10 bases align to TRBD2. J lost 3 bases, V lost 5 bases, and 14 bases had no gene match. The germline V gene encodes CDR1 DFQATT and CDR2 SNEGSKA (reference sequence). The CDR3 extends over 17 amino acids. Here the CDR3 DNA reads TGCAGTGCTGGGGCCGCGATGAGCGGGGGGGCAACAGATACGCAGTATTTT. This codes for CSAGAAMSGGATDTQYF.

For the CDR3, the DNA is TGCGCCAGCAGCCCCGGACAGGGGCGCACCGGGGAGCTGTTTTTT. Its protein is CASSPGQGRTGELFF. V usage is TRBV4-1 and J usage is TRBJ2-2; 9 nucleotides agree with TRBD1. V dropped 4 bases and J dropped 4; count of bases not matched to a gene: 4. CDR1 and CDR2 from the germline V gene are MGHRA and YSYEKL. This CDR3 spans 15 amino acids.

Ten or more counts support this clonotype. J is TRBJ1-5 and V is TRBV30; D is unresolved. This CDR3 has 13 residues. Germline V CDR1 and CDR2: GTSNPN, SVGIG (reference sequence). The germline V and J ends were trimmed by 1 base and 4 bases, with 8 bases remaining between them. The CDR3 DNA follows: TGTGCCTGGAGTGACCAGAAGAATCAGCCCCAGCATTTT. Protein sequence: CAWSDQKNQPQHF.

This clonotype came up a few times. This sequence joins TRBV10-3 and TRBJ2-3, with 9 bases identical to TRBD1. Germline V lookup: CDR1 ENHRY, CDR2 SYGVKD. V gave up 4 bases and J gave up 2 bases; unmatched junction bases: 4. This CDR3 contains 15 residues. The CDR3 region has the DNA TGTGCCATCAGTGTTGGACAGGGGACCACAGATACGCAGTATTTT. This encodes CAISVGQGTTDTQYF.

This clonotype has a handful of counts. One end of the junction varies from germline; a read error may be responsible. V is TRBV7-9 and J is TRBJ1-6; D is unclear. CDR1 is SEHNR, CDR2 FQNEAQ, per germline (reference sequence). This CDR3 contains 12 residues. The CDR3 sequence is CVSSSTNSPLNF. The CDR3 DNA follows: TGTGTCAGCAGCAGCACAAATTCACCCCTCAACTTT.

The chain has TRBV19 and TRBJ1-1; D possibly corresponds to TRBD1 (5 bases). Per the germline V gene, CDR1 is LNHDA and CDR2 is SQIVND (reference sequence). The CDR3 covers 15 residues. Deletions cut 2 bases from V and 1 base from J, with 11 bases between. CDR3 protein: CASSISRTPNTEAFF. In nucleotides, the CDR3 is TGTGCCAGTAGTATATCCAGGACACCGAACACTGAAGCTTTCTTT.

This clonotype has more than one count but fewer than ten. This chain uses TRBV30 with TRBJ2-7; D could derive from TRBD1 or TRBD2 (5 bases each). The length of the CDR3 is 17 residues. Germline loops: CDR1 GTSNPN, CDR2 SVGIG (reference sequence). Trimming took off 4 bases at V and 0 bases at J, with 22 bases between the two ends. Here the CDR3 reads CAWTQGPGRSSSYEQYF. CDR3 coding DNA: TGTGCCTGGACCCAAGGCCCGGGACGTTCTAGCTCCTACGAGCAGTACTTC.

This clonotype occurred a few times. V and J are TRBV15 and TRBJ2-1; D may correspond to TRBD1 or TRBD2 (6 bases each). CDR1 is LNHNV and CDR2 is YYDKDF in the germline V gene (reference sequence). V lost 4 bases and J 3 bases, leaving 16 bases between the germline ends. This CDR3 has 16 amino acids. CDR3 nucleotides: TGTGCCACCAGCACCGGGGAGGACAGAAACTACAATGAGCAGTTCTTC. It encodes CATSTGEDRNYNEQFF.

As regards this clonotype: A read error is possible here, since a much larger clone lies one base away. CDR3 protein: CASSFPGKGTYEQYF. In DNA form, the CDR3 reads TGTGCCAGCAGTTTCCCGGGAAAGGGGACCTACGAGCAGTACTTC. V gene TRBV6-5 combines with J gene TRBJ2-7; perhaps D is TRBD1 or TRBD2 (5 bases each). The CDR3 is 15 amino acids. V was clipped by 4 bases and J by 2 bases, with 15 bases between them. Per germline, CDR1 MNHEY and CDR2 SVGAGI.

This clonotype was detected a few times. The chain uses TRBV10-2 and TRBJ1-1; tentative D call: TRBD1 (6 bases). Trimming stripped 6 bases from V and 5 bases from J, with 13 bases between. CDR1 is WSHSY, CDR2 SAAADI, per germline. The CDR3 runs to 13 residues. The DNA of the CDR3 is TGCGCCAGCAGGGGATCAGGGGTGACTGAAGCTTTCTTT. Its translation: CASRGSGVTEAFF.

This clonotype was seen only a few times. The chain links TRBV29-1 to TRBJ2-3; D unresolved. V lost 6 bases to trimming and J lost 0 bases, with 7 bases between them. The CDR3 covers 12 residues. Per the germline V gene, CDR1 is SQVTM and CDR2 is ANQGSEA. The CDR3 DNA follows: TGCAGCGTCGAACAGAGCACAGATACGCAGTATTTT. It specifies CSVEQSTDTQYF.

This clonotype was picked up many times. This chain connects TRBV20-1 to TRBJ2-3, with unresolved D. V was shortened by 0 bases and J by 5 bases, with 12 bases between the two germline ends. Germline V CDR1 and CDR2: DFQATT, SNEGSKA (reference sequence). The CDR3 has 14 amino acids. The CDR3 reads CSAREGTGRDTQYF. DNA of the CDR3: TGCAGTGCTAGAGAGGGCACCGGTCGAGATACGCAGTATTTT.

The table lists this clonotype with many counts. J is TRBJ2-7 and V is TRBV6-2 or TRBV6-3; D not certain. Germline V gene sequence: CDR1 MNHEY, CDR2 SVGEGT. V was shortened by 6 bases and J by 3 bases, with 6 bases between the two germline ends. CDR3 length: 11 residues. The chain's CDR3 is CASSYIYEQYF. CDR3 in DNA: TGTGCCAGCAGCTATATCTACGAGCAGTACTTC.

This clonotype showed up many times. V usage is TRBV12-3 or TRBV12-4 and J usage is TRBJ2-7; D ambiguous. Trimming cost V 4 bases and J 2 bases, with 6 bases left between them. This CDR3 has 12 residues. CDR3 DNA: TGTGCCAGCAGTTCATCAGCCTACGAGCAGTACTTC. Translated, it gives CASSSSAYEQYF.

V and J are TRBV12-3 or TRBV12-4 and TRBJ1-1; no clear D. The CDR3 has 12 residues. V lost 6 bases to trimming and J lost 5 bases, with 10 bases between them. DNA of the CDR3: TGTGCCAGCAGAGGAGGGTGGACTGAAGCTTTCTTT. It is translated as CASRGGWTEAFF.

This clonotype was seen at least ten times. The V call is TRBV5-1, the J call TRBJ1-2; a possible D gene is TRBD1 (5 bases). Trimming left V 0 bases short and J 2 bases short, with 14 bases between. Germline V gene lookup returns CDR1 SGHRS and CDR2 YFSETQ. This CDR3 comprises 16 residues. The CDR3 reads CASSLGGARANYGYTF. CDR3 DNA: TGCGCCAGCAGCTTGGGAGGGGCCAGGGCGAACTATGGCTACACCTTC.

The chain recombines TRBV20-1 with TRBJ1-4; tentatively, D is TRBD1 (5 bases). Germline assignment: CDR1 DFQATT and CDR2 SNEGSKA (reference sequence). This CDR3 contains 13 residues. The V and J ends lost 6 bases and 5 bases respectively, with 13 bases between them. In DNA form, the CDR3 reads TGCAGTGCGTCAGGGAAGGCGAATGAAAAACTGTTTTTT. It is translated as CSASGKANEKLFF.

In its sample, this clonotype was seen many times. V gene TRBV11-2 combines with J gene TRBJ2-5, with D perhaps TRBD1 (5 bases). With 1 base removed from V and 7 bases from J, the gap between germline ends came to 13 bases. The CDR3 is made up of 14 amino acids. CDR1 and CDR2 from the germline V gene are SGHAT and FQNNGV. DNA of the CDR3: TGTGCCAGCAGCTTAGCACAGGCCCTGGGGACCCAGTACTTC. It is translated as CASSLAQALGTQYF.